This TCR beta chain was found in a study of shared clonotypes between healthy human individuals. The authors ran the assay at deep level. Here immunoSEQ multiplex PCR was the method, and the copy in TCRdb shows in-frame clones only, minus some. This table has 400,000 to 600,000 clones, about four fifths appearing once. The CDR3 totals 14 residues. Looked up from germline, CDR1 is SGHTA and CDR2 is FQGNSA. V was pared by 4 bases and J by 3 bases, with 13 bases between. This TCR was sampled from a woman between 40 and 55 years old in good health. Some clones in this sample may be carry-over from other donors' samples. V gene TRBV7-2 combines with J gene TRBJ2-7, with D possibly called TRBD1 or TRBD2 (5 bases each). Specimen: PBMCs. Here the CDR3 reads CASSYTGTGYEQYF. CDR3 bases: TGTGCCAGCAGCTACACCGGGACGGGCTACGAGCAGTACTTC.